The clone carrying this T cell receptor (beta chain) was detected many times. Template material for amplifying TCR beta CDR3 regions consisted of RNA transcripts. Initially, a first-round RT-PCR of the TCR CDR3 employed the HTBI primer set. TCRdb called the multiplex PCR reads again in MiXCR, with one record for every CDR3 protein. Of 200,000 to 250,000 distinct CDR3 sequences in the sample, about 24% were seen once. CDR1 is KGHSH and CDR2 is LQKENI in the germline V gene. Trimming stripped 6 bases from V and 4 bases from J, with 8 bases between. The CDR3 contains 12 residues. Orbital computed tomography, thyroid ultrasound, serum thyroxine and TRAb, and clinical symptoms together informed the diagnoses. The data belong to a study of T cells in Graves' hyperthyroidism and ophthalmopathy.

The sequence was obtained from a woman in her 40s with Graves' ophthalmopathy. What was sequenced was blood. The chain has TRBV18 and TRBJ2-3; possibly TRBD2 for D (5 bases). The CDR3 here is CASSGSADTQYF. The CDR3 DNA follows: TGTGCCAGCTCGGGGAGTGCAGATACGCAGTATTTT.